This T cell receptor (beta chain) was obtained from a study of T cells in Graves' hyperthyroidism and ophthalmopathy. TCR beta CDR3 regions were amplified from RNA. The HTBI primer set drove a first-round RT-PCR of the TCR CDR3. TCRdb reanalysed the multiplex PCR reads using MiXCR and keeps one entry per CDR3 protein. The sample holds some 500,000 distinct CDR3 sequences, 13% to 15% seen once. V gave up 4 bases and J gave up 6 bases; unmatched junction bases: 13. Germline loops: CDR1 SGHVS, CDR2 FQNEAQ. The length of the CDR3 is 17 residues. This sequence was found in a woman aged 18 to 35 with Graves' hyperthyroidism. Sequencing was done on a sample of blood. The chain couples TRBV7-8 to TRBJ2-7, with 12 nucleotides matching TRBD2. Written as DNA, the CDR3 is TGTGCCAGCAGCTGGGGGACGGCCGGGACTAGCGGGCGCGAGCAGTACTTC. It yields the protein CASSWGTAGTSGREQYF.